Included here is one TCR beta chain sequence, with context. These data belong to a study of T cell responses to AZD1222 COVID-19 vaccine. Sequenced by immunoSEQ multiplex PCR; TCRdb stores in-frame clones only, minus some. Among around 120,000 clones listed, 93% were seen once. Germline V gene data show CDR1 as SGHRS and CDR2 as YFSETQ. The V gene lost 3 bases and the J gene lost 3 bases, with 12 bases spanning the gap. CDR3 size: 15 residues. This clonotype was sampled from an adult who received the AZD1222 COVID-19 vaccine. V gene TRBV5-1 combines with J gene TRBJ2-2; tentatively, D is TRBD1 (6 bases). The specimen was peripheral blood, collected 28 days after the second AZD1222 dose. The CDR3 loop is CASSSGALDTGELFF. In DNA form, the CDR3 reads TGCGCCAGCAGCTCAGGGGCTCTGGACACCGGGGAGCTGTTTTTT.